This is a list of T cell receptor beta chains from one sample in a study of T cell responses to AZD1222 COVID-19 vaccine. The assay was immunoSEQ multiplex PCR, and TCRdb's table has in-frame clones only and misses some. The data show roughly 40,000 clones, 88% seen once. The sequences come from peripheral blood, collected 28 days after the second AZD1222 dose. Receptor source: an adult who received the AZD1222 COVID-19 vaccine. Each CDR3 is given with its conserved first and last residue. D genes are given only for firm matches. Part of the rows lack a size; the others show once, few, many or a class for expanded clones.

d_call: -
j_call: TRBJ1-1
clone_size: -
v_call: TRBV6-5
cdr3_nt: TGTGCCAGCAGTTACTCGTGGGCGGGGGGCACTGAAGCTTTCTTT
cdr3_aa: CASSYSWAGGTEAFF

d_call: -
j_call: TRBJ1-2
clone_size: -
v_call: TRBV7-3
cdr3_nt: TGTGCCAGCAGCTTAGACCGGGACAACTATGGCTACACCTTC
cdr3_aa: CASSLDRDNYGYTF

d_call: -
j_call: TRBJ1-3
clone_size: -
v_call: TRBV7-2
cdr3_nt: TGTGCCAGCAGTCCCATCGCGCGCCACACCATATATTTT
cdr3_aa: CASSPIARHTIYF

d_call: -
j_call: TRBJ1-1
clone_size: -
v_call: TRBV7-2
cdr3_nt: TGTGCCAGCAGCTTAGTCCTGGGATCTTCTTCTGAAGCTTTCTTT
cdr3_aa: CASSLVLGSSSEAFF

d_call: -
j_call: TRBJ2-2
clone_size: few
v_call: TRBV29-1
cdr3_nt: TGCAGCGCCACAGACGTTCAGACCGGGGAGCTGTTTTTT
cdr3_aa: CSATDVQTGELFF

d_call: TRBD1
j_call: TRBJ2-5
clone_size: -
v_call: TRBV19
cdr3_nt: TGTGCCAGTAGCCCCGTCACAGGGGACCTAGAGACCCAGTACTTC
cdr3_aa: CASSPVTGDLETQYF

d_call: -
j_call: TRBJ2-3
clone_size: -
v_call: TRBV18
cdr3_nt: TGTGCCAGCTCACCGCCCTCGGCGGGCACAGATACGCAGTATTTT
cdr3_aa: CASSPPSAGTDTQYF

d_call: TRBD2
j_call: TRBJ2-1
clone_size: -
v_call: TRBV11-3
cdr3_nt: TGTGCCAGCAGCACCCTAGCGGGGTACAATGAGCAGTTCTTC
cdr3_aa: CASSTLAGYNEQFF

d_call: -
j_call: TRBJ2-5
clone_size: -
v_call: TRBV3-1/TRBV3-2
cdr3_nt: TGTGCCAGCAGCCTAACCGGGACACCGGCCTCGACCCAGTACTTC
cdr3_aa: CASSLTGTPASTQYF

d_call: TRBD1
j_call: TRBJ2-2
clone_size: -
v_call: TRBV7-9
cdr3_nt: TGTGCCAGCAGCTTAGCGACCGGCAGGGGGAGTACCGGGGAGCTGTTTTTT
cdr3_aa: CASSLATGRGSTGELFF

d_call: -
j_call: TRBJ2-7
clone_size: once
v_call: TRBV6-2/TRBV6-3
cdr3_nt: TGTGCCAGCAGTGAGATTTCCTACGAGCAGTACTTC
cdr3_aa: CASSEISYEQYF

d_call: -
j_call: TRBJ2-2
clone_size: once
v_call: TRBV7-3
cdr3_nt: TGTGCCAGCAGCTTAAGTCAAAACACCGGGGAGCTGTTTTTT
cdr3_aa: CASSLSQNTGELFF

d_call: -
j_call: TRBJ1-1
clone_size: -
v_call: TRBV3-1/TRBV3-2
cdr3_nt: TGTGCCAGCAGCCCCCCAGACTTGAACACTGAAGCTTTCTTT
cdr3_aa: CASSPPDLNTEAFF

d_call: TRBD2
j_call: TRBJ2-1
clone_size: -
v_call: TRBV5-4
cdr3_nt: TGTGCCAGCAGCCTACCTAGCGGGAGCAGCTACAATGAGCAGTTCTTC
cdr3_aa: CASSLPSGSSYNEQFF

d_call: TRBD2
j_call: TRBJ2-3
clone_size: -
v_call: TRBV2
cdr3_nt: TGTGCCAGCAGTGCCGTGCCCGGGACTAGCAAGAAGGATACGCAGTATTTT
cdr3_aa: CASSAVPGTSKKDTQYF

d_call: -
j_call: TRBJ1-4
clone_size: once
v_call: TRBV9
cdr3_nt: TGTGCCAGCAGCGTAGGGTTGTGGAAGGGGACAACTAATGAAAAACTGTTTTTT
cdr3_aa: CASSVGLWKGTTNEKLFF

d_call: -
j_call: TRBJ2-5
clone_size: -
v_call: TRBV5-4
cdr3_nt: TGTGCCAGCAGCTTGGCCCCGGTGGTTGAGACCCAGTACTTC
cdr3_aa: CASSLAPVVETQYF

d_call: -
j_call: TRBJ2-3
clone_size: -
v_call: TRBV5-1
cdr3_nt: TGCGCCAGCAGCTTGGCCGAGACTTTCACAGATACGCAGTATTTT
cdr3_aa: CASSLAETFTDTQYF

d_call: -
j_call: TRBJ2-7
clone_size: once
v_call: TRBV5-6
cdr3_nt: TGTGCCAGCAGCTCCAGAACCTACGAGCAGTACTTC
cdr3_aa: CASSSRTYEQYF

d_call: -
j_call: TRBJ1-5
clone_size: few
v_call: TRBV6-5
cdr3_nt: TGTGCCAGCAGTAACAAGGTAGCGGGTCAGCCCCAGCATTTT
cdr3_aa: CASSNKVAGQPQHF

d_call: -
j_call: TRBJ1-4
clone_size: -
v_call: TRBV7-2
cdr3_nt: TGTGCCAGCAGGAGGGACCTGGGGAGAGGAGAAAAACTGTTTTTT
cdr3_aa: CASRRDLGRGEKLFF

d_call: -
j_call: TRBJ1-5
clone_size: -
v_call: TRBV5-1
cdr3_nt: TGCGCCAGCAGCAGGGAGGGCGGCCTCGGGGGCAATCAGCCCCAGCATTTT
cdr3_aa: CASSREGGLGGNQPQHF

d_call: TRBD1
j_call: TRBJ2-2
clone_size: -
v_call: TRBV6-2/TRBV6-3
cdr3_nt: TGTGCCAGCAGCCCCACAGGGGCGCCGGTCACCGGGGAGCTGTTTTTT
cdr3_aa: CASSPTGAPVTGELFF

d_call: -
j_call: TRBJ2-1
clone_size: -
v_call: TRBV10-1
cdr3_nt: TGCGCCAGCAGTGATAAGCGGCGGGATAAGGTGTTCTTC
cdr3_aa: CASSDKRRDKVFF

d_call: TRBD1
j_call: TRBJ1-5
clone_size: -
v_call: TRBV2
cdr3_nt: TGTGCCAGCAGTGAAGCGGTCGGGACAGACCGTAGGCCCCAGCATTTT
cdr3_aa: CASSEAVGTDRRPQHF

d_call: -
j_call: TRBJ2-1
clone_size: -
v_call: TRBV6-2/TRBV6-3
cdr3_nt: TGTGCCAGCAGTTACTCTCCTCCAACGCTACCCTTCAATGAGCAGTTCTTC
cdr3_aa: CASSYSPPTLPFNEQFF

d_call: -
j_call: TRBJ1-1
clone_size: -
v_call: TRBV7-9
cdr3_nt: TGTGCCAGCAGCTCCGGGACGGAGACTGAAGCTTTCTTT
cdr3_aa: CASSSGTETEAFF

d_call: -
j_call: TRBJ2-3
clone_size: -
v_call: TRBV5-6
cdr3_nt: TGTGCCAGCAGCTTGGAGATCGGGGTCCCAGATACGCAGTATTTT
cdr3_aa: CASSLEIGVPDTQYF

d_call: TRBD1
j_call: TRBJ2-7
clone_size: -
v_call: TRBV6-5
cdr3_nt: TGTGCCAGCAGTTACTGGAAGACGACAGGGAACGAGCAGTACTTC
cdr3_aa: CASSYWKTTGNEQYF

d_call: -
j_call: TRBJ1-1
clone_size: -
v_call: TRBV12-3/TRBV12-4
cdr3_nt: TGTGCCAGCAGTTTAGTAAGGCTCACTGAAGCTTTCTTT
cdr3_aa: CASSLVRLTEAFF

d_call: -
j_call: TRBJ1-2
clone_size: -
v_call: TRBV12-3/TRBV12-4
cdr3_nt: TGTGCCAGCAGTTTTAGGGGCACGGATGGCTACACCTTC
cdr3_aa: CASSFRGTDGYTF

d_call: -
j_call: TRBJ2-3
clone_size: -
v_call: TRBV5-1
cdr3_nt: TGCGCCAGCAGCTTGGCACCCGGCGGGGATACGCAGTATTTT
cdr3_aa: CASSLAPGGDTQYF

d_call: -
j_call: TRBJ2-7
clone_size: -
v_call: TRBV12-3/TRBV12-4
cdr3_nt: TGTGCCAGCAGTTTAGGATCCCCCTACGAGCAGTACTTC
cdr3_aa: CASSLGSPYEQYF

d_call: TRBD1
j_call: TRBJ2-3
clone_size: -
v_call: TRBV6-5
cdr3_nt: TGTGCCAGCAGTTACCAGGGGGCTGTCACAGATACGCAGTATTTT
cdr3_aa: CASSYQGAVTDTQYF

d_call: -
j_call: TRBJ1-1
clone_size: -
v_call: TRBV9
cdr3_nt: TGTGCCAGCAGCGTCAGTATGAACACTGAAGCTTTCTTT
cdr3_aa: CASSVSMNTEAFF

d_call: TRBD2
j_call: TRBJ2-3
clone_size: -
v_call: TRBV6-6
cdr3_nt: TGTGCCAGCAGCCAACCCACAGGCGGGGGGATAAATACGCAGTATTTT
cdr3_aa: CASSQPTGGGINTQYF

d_call: -
j_call: TRBJ2-5
clone_size: -
v_call: TRBV2
cdr3_nt: TGTGCCAGCAGAACCACAGGGCTGGAGCAAGAGACCCAGTACTTC
cdr3_aa: CASRTTGLEQETQYF

d_call: -
j_call: TRBJ1-2
clone_size: once
v_call: TRBV2
cdr3_nt: TGTGCCAGCAGTTTCAGGGTATCTGACGGCTACACCTTC
cdr3_aa: CASSFRVSDGYTF

d_call: -
j_call: TRBJ2-1
clone_size: -
v_call: TRBV19
cdr3_nt: TGTGCCAGTAGCTATTTTCGGGCCTTTTCCTACAATGAGCAGTTCTTC
cdr3_aa: CASSYFRAFSYNEQFF

d_call: TRBD1
j_call: TRBJ1-2
clone_size: -
v_call: TRBV7-2
cdr3_nt: TGTGCCAGCAGCCGGGACAGGGAAGGCTATGGCTACACCTTC
cdr3_aa: CASSRDREGYGYTF

d_call: TRBD1
j_call: TRBJ1-2
clone_size: -
v_call: TRBV6-2/TRBV6-3
cdr3_nt: TGTGCCAGCAGTTACTTCGGACAGGCCGGCTATGGCTACACCTTC
cdr3_aa: CASSYFGQAGYGYTF

d_call: -
j_call: TRBJ2-3
clone_size: -
v_call: TRBV7-9
cdr3_nt: TGTGCCAGCAGGGGTGATACGCAGTATTTT
cdr3_aa: CASRGDTQYF

d_call: -
j_call: TRBJ1-2
clone_size: -
v_call: TRBV6-1
cdr3_nt: TGTGCCAGCAGTGATGGGGGGTTTGTCTATGGCTACACCTTC
cdr3_aa: CASSDGGFVYGYTF

d_call: -
j_call: TRBJ2-1
clone_size: -
v_call: TRBV12-3/TRBV12-4
cdr3_nt: TGTGCCAGCAGTCCCGCTTCGCCTGGTGAGCAGTTCTTC
cdr3_aa: CASSPASPGEQFF

d_call: TRBD1
j_call: TRBJ2-2
clone_size: -
v_call: TRBV3-1/TRBV3-2
cdr3_nt: TGTGCCAGCAGCCAACGCCGGGACAGGGGTGCCGGGGAGCTGTTTTTT
cdr3_aa: CASSQRRDRGAGELFF

d_call: -
j_call: TRBJ1-1
clone_size: once
v_call: TRBV5-6
cdr3_nt: TGTGCCAGCAGCGGGGGACAACCGAACACTGAAGCTTTCTTT
cdr3_aa: CASSGGQPNTEAFF

d_call: -
j_call: TRBJ1-5
clone_size: -
v_call: TRBV7-2
cdr3_nt: TGTGCCAGCAGCCTTGGACAGTCATACCAGCCCCAGCATTTT
cdr3_aa: CASSLGQSYQPQHF

d_call: TRBD1
j_call: TRBJ1-6
clone_size: -
v_call: TRBV5-6
cdr3_nt: TGTGCCAGCAGCTTGCGAGGGGGCGAACTTCGAAATTCACCCCTCCACTTT
cdr3_aa: CASSLRGGELRNSPLHF

d_call: -
j_call: TRBJ2-1
clone_size: -
v_call: TRBV28
cdr3_nt: TGTGCCAGCAGTTTATCGGGCAGCTATGAGCAGTTCTTC
cdr3_aa: CASSLSGSYEQFF

d_call: -
j_call: TRBJ1-5
clone_size: -
v_call: TRBV19
cdr3_nt: TGTGCCAGTAGTGCGGCCCAGAATCAGCCCCAGCATTTT
cdr3_aa: CASSAAQNQPQHF

d_call: TRBD2
j_call: TRBJ2-3
clone_size: -
v_call: TRBV9
cdr3_nt: TGTGCCAGCAGCGTCTGGACTAGCGGGAGTATTCCGCAGTATTTT
cdr3_aa: CASSVWTSGSIPQYF

d_call: -
j_call: TRBJ1-4
clone_size: -
v_call: TRBV29-1
cdr3_nt: TGCAGCGTGAGCGGTAAAAATGAAAAACTGTTTTTT
cdr3_aa: CSVSGKNEKLFF

d_call: -
j_call: TRBJ2-7
clone_size: once
v_call: TRBV11-3
cdr3_nt: TGTGCCAGCAGCCTCCATAGGGGGTCCTACGAGCAGTACTTC
cdr3_aa: CASSLHRGSYEQYF

d_call: -
j_call: TRBJ1-1
clone_size: -
v_call: TRBV27
cdr3_nt: TGTGCCAGCAGGCCCCTCGGGAGCCGACTGGAGGCTTTCTTT
cdr3_aa: CASRPLGSRLEAFF

d_call: TRBD1
j_call: TRBJ2-5
clone_size: -
v_call: TRBV7-9
cdr3_nt: TGTGCCAGCAGCTTCGCGGGACAGGGGGAAAGAGAGACCCAGTACTTC
cdr3_aa: CASSFAGQGERETQYF

d_call: TRBD2
j_call: TRBJ2-7
clone_size: -
v_call: TRBV19
cdr3_nt: TGTGCCAGTAGTAGGGGTTCCGGGACTAGCGGGGGCTCCTACGAGCAGTACTTC
cdr3_aa: CASSRGSGTSGGSYEQYF

d_call: -
j_call: TRBJ1-2
clone_size: -
v_call: TRBV20-1
cdr3_nt: TGCAGTGCTAGAGCCGAGGGCGGCTACACCTTC
cdr3_aa: CSARAEGGYTF

d_call: -
j_call: TRBJ1-6
clone_size: few
v_call: TRBV21-1
cdr3_nt: TGTGCCAGCAGGACAGAGTATAATTCACCCCTCCACTTT
cdr3_aa: CASRTEYNSPLHF